The source of this TCR beta chain is a study of T cell repertoires in cytomegalovirus infection. Across the study: CMV infection and matching HLA type were both indicated by public TCR beta signatures.

CDR1 SGHRS and CDR2 YFSETQ come from the germline V gene. The CDR3 consists of 14 residues. The V end was cut by 4 bases, the J end by 6 bases, with 16 bases between. This clonotype was detected only a few times. The antigen remains unidentified. TCRdb re-analysed the reads in MiXCR, keeping a single row per CDR3 protein. Of hundreds of thousands of distinct CDR3 sequences listed, 30% to 40% are singletons. Sample: cultured PBMCs, taken from culture after CMV antigen stimulation. This clonotype was obtained from a human donor in good health (CMV status not recorded). Some clones in this sample may be carry-over from other donors' samples. The gene calls are TRBV5-1 and TRBJ1-1; D is possibly TRBD1 (5 bases). The CDR3 reads CASSPDYGGAEAFF. In nucleotides, the CDR3 is TGCGCCAGCAGCCCGGACTATGGGGGGGCTGAAGCTTTCTTT.